This T cell receptor beta chain was sequenced during a study of T cells after yellow fever vaccination. The sample holds a few counts of this clonotype. TCRdb independently ran MiXCR on the 5' RACE reads; one entry per CDR3 protein. This table holds under 150,000 distinct CDR3 sequences, 7% to 9% found once. Germline V gene lookup returns CDR1 SGHDT and CDR2 YYEEEE. V was pared by 0 bases and J by 0 bases, with 7 bases between. The CDR3 has 15 amino acids. The clonotype was recovered from a man in his thirties or forties who received the YFV17D yellow fever vaccine. The V call is TRBV5-6, the J call TRBJ1-5; no firm D call. Sequencing was performed on CD4+ T cells sorted from PBMCs, taken 5 days after the yellow fever booster vaccination. CDR3: CASSLGSYSNQPQHF. The CDR3 DNA reads TGTGCCAGCAGCTTGGGATCTTATAGCAATCAGCCCCAGCATTTT. The full variable domain, completed using reference TRBV5-6 and TRBJ1-5, is DAGVTQSPTHLIKTRGQQVTLRCSPKSGHDTVSWYQQALGQGPQFIFQYYEEEERQRGNFPDRFSGHQFPNYSSELNVNALLLGDSALYLCASSLGSYSNQPQHFGDGTRLSIL.